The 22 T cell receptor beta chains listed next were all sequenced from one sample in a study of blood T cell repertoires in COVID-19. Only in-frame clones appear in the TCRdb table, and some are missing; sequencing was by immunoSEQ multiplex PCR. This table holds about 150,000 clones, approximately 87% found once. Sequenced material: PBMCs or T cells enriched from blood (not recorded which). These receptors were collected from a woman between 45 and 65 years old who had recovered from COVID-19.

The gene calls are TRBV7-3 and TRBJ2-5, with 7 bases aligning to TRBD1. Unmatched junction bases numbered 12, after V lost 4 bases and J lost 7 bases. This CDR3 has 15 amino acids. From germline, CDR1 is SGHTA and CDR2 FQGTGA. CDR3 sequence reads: CASSSGGGPGGTQYF. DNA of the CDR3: TGTGCCAGCAGCTCTGGTGGGGGACCAGGGGGGACCCAGTACTTC.

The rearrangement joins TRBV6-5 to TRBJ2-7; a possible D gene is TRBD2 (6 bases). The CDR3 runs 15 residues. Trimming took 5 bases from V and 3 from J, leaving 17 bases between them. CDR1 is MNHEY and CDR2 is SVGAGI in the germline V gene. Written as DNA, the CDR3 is TGTGCCAGCAGTCAACTAGGAGGGACCCTCTACGAGCAGTACTTC. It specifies CASSQLGGTLYEQYF.

DNA for the CDR3: TGTGCCAGCAGCTTAGCTTCTAGACAGGGAAATAACTATGGCTACACCTTC. Translation: CASSLASRQGNNYGYTF. The chain recombines TRBV7-2 with TRBJ1-2; 7 nucleotides align to TRBD1. CDR1 and CDR2 from the germline V gene are SGHTA and FQGNSA. The CDR3 covers 17 residues. V shed 0 bases and J 1 base; nucleotides not matched to a gene: 8.

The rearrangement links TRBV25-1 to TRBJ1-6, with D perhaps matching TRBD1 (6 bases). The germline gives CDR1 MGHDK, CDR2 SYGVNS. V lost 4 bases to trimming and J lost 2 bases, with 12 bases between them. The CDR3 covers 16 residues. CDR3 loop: CASSALGHTYNSPLHF. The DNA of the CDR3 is TGTGCCAGCAGTGCCTTGGGACATACCTATAATTCACCCCTCCACTTT. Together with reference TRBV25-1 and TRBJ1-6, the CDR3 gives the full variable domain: EADIYQTPRYLVIGTGKKITLECSQTMGHDKMYWYQQDPGMELHLIHYSYGVNSTEKGDLSSESTVSRIRTEHFPLTLESARPSHTSQYLCASSALGHTYNSPLHFGNGTRLTVT.

The CDR3 nucleotides read TGTGCCTGGAAACCTCTTGGGCCTTTTTACGACAAAAGGCTAGCCATGAACACTGAAGCTTTCTTT. Translating gives CAWKPLGPFYDKRLAMNTEAFF. V is TRBV30 and J is TRBJ1-1; D gene unclear. The V gene's germline CDR1 is GTSNPN and CDR2 SVGIG (reference sequence). The CDR3 length is 22 residues. V dropped 4 bases and J dropped 0 bases, with 36 bases sitting between them. The variable domain in full, with the rest retrieved from reference TRBV30 and TRBJ1-1, is SQTIHQWPATLVQPVGSPLSLECTVEGTSNPNLYWYRQAAGRGLQLLFYSVGIGQISSEVPQNLSASRPQDRQFILSSKKLLLSDSGFYLCAWKPLGPFYDKRLAMNTEAFFGQGTRLTVV.

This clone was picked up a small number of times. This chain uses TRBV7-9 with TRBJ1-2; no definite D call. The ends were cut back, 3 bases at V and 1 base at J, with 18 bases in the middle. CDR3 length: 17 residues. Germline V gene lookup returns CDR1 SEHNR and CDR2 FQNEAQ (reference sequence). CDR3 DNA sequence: TGTGCCAGCAGCTTTAACACGGAGAGACTTTTTAACTATGGCTACACCTTC. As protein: CASSFNTERLFNYGYTF.

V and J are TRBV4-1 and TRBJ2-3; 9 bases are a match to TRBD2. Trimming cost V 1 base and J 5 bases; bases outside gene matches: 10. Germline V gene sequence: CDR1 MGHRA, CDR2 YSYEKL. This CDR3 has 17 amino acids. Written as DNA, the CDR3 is TGCGCCAGCAGCCAAGGAACCGCGACTAGCGGTATAGATACGCAGTATTTT. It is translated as CASSQGTATSGIDTQYF.

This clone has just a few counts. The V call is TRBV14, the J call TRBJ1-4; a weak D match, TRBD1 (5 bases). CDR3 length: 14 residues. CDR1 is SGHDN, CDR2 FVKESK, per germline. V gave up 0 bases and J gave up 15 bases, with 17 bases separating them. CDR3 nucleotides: TGTGCCAGCAGCCAAGATGGTAGACGGGGGAGAGTGTTTTTT. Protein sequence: CASSQDGRRGRVFF.

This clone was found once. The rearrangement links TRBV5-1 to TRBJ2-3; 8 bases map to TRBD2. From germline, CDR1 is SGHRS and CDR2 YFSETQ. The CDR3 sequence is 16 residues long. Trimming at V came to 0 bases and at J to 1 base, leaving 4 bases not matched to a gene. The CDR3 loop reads CASSLAPGGGTDTQYF. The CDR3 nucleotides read TGCGCCAGCAGCTTGGCCCCCGGGGGGGGCACAGATACGCAGTATTTT.

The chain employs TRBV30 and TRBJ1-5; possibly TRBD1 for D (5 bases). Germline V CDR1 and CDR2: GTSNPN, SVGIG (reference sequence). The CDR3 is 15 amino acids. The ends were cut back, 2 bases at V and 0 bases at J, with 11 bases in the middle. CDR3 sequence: CAWSTTVYSNQPQHF. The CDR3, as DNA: TGTGCCTGGAGTACGACAGTCTATAGCAATCAGCCCCAGCATTTT.

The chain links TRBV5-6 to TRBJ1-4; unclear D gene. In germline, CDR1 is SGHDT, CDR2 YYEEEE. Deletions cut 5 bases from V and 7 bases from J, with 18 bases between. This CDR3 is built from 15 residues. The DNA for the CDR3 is TGTGCCAGCAGTCTTCTGGCGAGCGTACCTGAAAAACTGTTTTTT. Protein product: CASSLLASVPEKLFF.

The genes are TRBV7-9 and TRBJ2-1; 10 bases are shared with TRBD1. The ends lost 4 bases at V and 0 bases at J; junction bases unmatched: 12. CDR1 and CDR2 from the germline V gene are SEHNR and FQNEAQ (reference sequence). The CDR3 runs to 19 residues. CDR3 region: CASSSLGQGLPSSYNEQFF. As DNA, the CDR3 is TGTGCCAGCAGCTCCCTGGGACAGGGGCTACCTAGCTCCTACAATGAGCAGTTCTTC.

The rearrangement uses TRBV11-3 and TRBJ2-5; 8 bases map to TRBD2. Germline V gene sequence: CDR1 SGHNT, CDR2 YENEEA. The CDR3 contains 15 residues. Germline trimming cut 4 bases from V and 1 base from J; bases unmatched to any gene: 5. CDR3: CASSSAGGTQETQYF. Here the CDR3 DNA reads TGTGCCAGCAGCTCTGCGGGGGGTACCCAAGAGACCCAGTACTTC.

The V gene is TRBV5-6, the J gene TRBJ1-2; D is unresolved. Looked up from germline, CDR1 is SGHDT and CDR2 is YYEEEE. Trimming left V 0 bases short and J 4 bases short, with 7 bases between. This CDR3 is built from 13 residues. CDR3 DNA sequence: TGTGCCAGCAGCTTGGGGCAGGTCTATGGCTACACCTTC. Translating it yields CASSLGQVYGYTF.

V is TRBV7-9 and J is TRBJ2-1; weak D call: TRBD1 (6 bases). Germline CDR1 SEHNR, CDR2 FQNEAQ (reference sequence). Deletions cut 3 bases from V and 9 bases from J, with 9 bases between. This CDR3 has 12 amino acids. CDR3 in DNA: TGTGCCAGCAGCTTGCAGGGGACTGAGCAGTTCTTC. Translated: CASSLQGTEQFF.

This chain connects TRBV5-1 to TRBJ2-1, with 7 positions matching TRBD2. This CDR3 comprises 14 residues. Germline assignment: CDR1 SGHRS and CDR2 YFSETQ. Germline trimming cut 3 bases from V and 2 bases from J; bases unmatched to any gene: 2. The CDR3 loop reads CASSSRGAYNEQFF. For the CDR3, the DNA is TGCGCCAGCAGCTCTCGGGGGGCCTACAATGAGCAGTTCTTC.

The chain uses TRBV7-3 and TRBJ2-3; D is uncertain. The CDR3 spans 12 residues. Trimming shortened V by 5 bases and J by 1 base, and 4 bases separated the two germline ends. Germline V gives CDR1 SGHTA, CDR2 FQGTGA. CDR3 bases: TGTGCCAGCAGCCCCGGCACAGATACGCAGTATTTT. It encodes CASSPGTDTQYF.

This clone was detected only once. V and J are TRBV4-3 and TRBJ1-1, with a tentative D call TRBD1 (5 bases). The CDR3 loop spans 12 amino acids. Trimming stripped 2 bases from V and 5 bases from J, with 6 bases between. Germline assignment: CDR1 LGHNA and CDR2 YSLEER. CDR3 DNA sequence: TGCGCCAGCAGCCAAAAGGGGACTGAAGCTTTCTTT. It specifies CASSQKGTEAFF.

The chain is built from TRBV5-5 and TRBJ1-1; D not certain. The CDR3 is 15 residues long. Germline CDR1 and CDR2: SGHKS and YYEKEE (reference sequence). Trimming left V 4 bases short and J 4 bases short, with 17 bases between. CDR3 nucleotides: TGTGCCAGCAGCACCACGGACGACTATTTCACTGAAGCTTTCTTT. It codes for CASSTTDDYFTEAFF.

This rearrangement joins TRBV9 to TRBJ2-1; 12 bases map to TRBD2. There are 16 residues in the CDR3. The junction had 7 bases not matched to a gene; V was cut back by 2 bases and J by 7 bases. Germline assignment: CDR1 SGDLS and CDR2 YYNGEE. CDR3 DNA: TGTGCCAGCAGCGTGGGGACTAGCGGGTCCGGGAATGAGCAGTTCTTC. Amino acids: CASSVGTSGSGNEQFF.

This CDR3 is CASGLRSDRGNQPQHF. In DNA, the CDR3 is TGTGCTAGTGGTTTGCGGTCGGACAGGGGCAATCAGCCCCAGCATTTT. V and J are TRBV12-5 and TRBJ1-5; 8 nucleotides line up with TRBD1. The CDR3 contains 16 residues. J lost 2 bases, V lost 2 bases, and 5 bases had no gene match. Germline lookup yields CDR1 LGHNT and CDR2 FRNRAP.

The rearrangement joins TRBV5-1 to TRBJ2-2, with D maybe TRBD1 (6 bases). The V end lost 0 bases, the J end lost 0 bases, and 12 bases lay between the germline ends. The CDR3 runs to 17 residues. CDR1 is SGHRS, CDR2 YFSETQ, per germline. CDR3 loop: CASSLGGLVTNTGELFF. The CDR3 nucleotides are TGCGCCAGCAGCTTGGGGGGGCTAGTGACGAACACCGGGGAGCTGTTTTTT.